Detailed here is one TCR beta chain. Its cognate antigen is unknown. This record comes from a study of T cell responses to AZD1222 COVID-19 vaccine. Trimming cost V 7 bases and J 4 bases, with 13 bases left between them. CDR3 length: 13 residues. Findings and caveats of the study: An increase in Spike-specific TCR breadth and depth was observed after two AZD1222 doses. With dominance at 160-218 and 743-854, vaccine-associated CD4 TCRs spanned spike. White British donors predominated, females outnumbered males, and clonal diversity was possibly underestimated.

TCRdb keeps only in-frame clones here, not all; method: immunoSEQ multiplex PCR. Of 200,000 or so clones listed, approximately 95% are singletons. The rearrangement links TRBV12-3 or TRBV12-4 to TRBJ1-1; possible D gene TRBD1, 5 bases. This clonotype was obtained from an adult who received the AZD1222 COVID-19 vaccine. The sequenced sample was peripheral blood, obtained 28 days after the second AZD1222 dose. The CDR3 region is CASILSGGTEAFF. Written as DNA, the CDR3 is TGTGCCAGCATCTTGTCGGGGGGCACTGAAGCTTTCTTT.